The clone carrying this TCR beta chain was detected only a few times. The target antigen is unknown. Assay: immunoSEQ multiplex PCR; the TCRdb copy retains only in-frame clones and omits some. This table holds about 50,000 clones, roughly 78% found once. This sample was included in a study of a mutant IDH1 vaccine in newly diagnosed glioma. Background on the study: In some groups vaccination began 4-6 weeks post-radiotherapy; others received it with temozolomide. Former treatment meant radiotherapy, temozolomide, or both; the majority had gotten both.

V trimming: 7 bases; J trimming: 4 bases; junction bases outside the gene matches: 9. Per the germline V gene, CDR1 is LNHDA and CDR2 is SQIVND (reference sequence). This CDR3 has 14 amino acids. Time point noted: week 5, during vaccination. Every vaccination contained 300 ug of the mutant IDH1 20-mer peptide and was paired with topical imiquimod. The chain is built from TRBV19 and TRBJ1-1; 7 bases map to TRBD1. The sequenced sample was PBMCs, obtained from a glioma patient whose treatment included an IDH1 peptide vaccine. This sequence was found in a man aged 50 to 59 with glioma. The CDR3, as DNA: TGTGCCAGTATTCGACAGGGCGAAAGCACTGAAGCTTTCTTT. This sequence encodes CASIRQGESTEAFF.